Sequencing of this TCR beta chain was carried out in a study of CXCR3-negative and CXCR3-positive naive CD8 T cells. Study observations and caveats: CXCR3-positive naive cells had more hydrophobic TRB CDR3s than CXCR3-negative naive cells.

The TRB cDNA libraries were prepared by 5' RACE with UMI labels. TCRdb reworked the 5' RACE reads into one entry per CDR3 protein, no DNA. The sample data list some 64,000 distinct CDR3 sequences. Triplicate sorts, 320,000 or so cells apiece, were made for each CD8+ T cell subset. A note on this clonotype: Its target is unknown.

The clonotype originates from a human donor in good health. Some clones in this sample may be carry-over from other donors' samples. Material for sequencing was naive CXCR3+ CD8+ T cells from blood. The subset here: CD45RO-CCR7+CD27+CD95- naive CD8+ T cells expressing CXCR3 (TNR3+).

CDR3 in amino acids: CASREPSGGYNEQFF. V is TRBV25-1 and J is TRBJ2-1; TCRdb's D call of TRBD2 is untestable without DNA. The CDR3 has 15 residues. Per germline, CDR1 MGHDK and CDR2 SYGVNS.